This entry features one T cell receptor (beta chain) sequence. Profiling relied on immunoSEQ multiplex PCR, and the TCRdb table lists in-frame clones only, not all of them. The data hold around 43,000 clones, with over 80% observed a single time. This specimen belongs to a study of blood T cell repertoires in COVID-19. The germline gives CDR1 MNHEY, CDR2 SMNVEV (reference sequence). The CDR3 is 18 amino acids. The V segment lost 1 base and the J segment 2 bases; nucleotides outside the gene matches: 10. This TCR derives from a woman in her 70s with acute or convalescent COVID-19. Sequencing was performed on peripheral blood. The chain couples TRBV27 to TRBJ2-1; TRBD2 matches 8 bases. CDR3 sequence: CASSLFGFPGGTYNEQFF. The CDR3, as DNA: TGTGCCAGCAGTTTATTTGGGTTTCCGGGGGGGACCTACAATGAGCAGTTCTTC.